The TCR beta chain under discussion was sequenced for a study of CD8+ T cells in alopecia areata. Turning to the study itself: Oral tofacitinib, 5 to 10 mg twice daily, was given in an open-label trial.

Treatment denoted: oral pan-JAK inhibitor, 5-10 mg twice daily. The authors sorted CD4+ and CD8+ T cells from PBMCs. The sample holds one count of this clone. The antigen is unknown. Sequencing used cDNA as its template, made by extracting RNA and reverse transcribing it. Some clones are missing from TCRdb's copy, which holds only in-frame ones; the method was immunoSEQ multiplex PCR. The sample includes about 190,000 clones, 45% to 65% of them seen just once. General observations from the study: Lesional scalp, especially alopecia totalis/universalis, showed higher clonality than normal scalp.

The CDR3 totals 14 residues. Germline lookup yields CDR1 SNHLY and CDR2 FYNNEI. The ends were cut back, 4 bases at V and 3 bases at J, with 10 bases in the middle. The sequence was collected from a human donor with alopecia areata. This specimen consisted of CD4+ T cells sorted from blood, obtained at week 4, from a patient treated with tofacitinib. The chain carries TRBV2 and TRBJ1-5, with unresolved D. Written as DNA, the CDR3 is TGTGCCAGCAGTGTTGGGGATTTCAATCAGCCCCAGCATTTT. Protein: CASSVGDFNQPQHF.